A selection of T cell receptor beta chains follows, all from one sample in a study of human T cells and chemical hapten exposure. TCRdb recomputed calls from the RACE reads with MiXCR, one row per CDR3 protein. The sample consists of approximately 260,000 distinct CDR3 sequences, about 8.1% of them appearing once. The source material was whole blood, sampled in connection with sensitization to the hapten diphenylcyclopropenone (DPC). These TCRs come from a woman aged 40 to 50 with alopecia areata. Some clones in this sample may be carry-over from other donors' samples. Each CDR3 is given with its conserved first and last residue. D genes are given only for firm matches. Some rows have no size entry. The others give once, few or many, or a class for an expanded clone.

clone size	V gene	D gene	J gene	CDR3 DNA	CDR3 protein
NA	TRBV5-1	NA	TRBJ2-7	TGCGCCAGCAGCCCGGACGGGAGACCCTACGAGCAGTACTTC	CASSPDGRPYEQYF
NA	TRBV7-2	TRBD1	TRBJ1-5	TGTGCCAGCAGCCTCGACAGGGGGCATCAGCCCCAGCATTTT	CASSLDRGHQPQHF
many	TRBV4-2	NA	TRBJ1-5	TGTGCCAGCAGCCAAGATAGACGGCAGCCCCAGCATTTT	CASSQDRRQPQHF
NA	TRBV10-3	TRBD1	TRBJ2-3	TGTGCCATCAGTTTTGGACAGGGGGCTGAAACAGATACGCAGTATTTT	CAISFGQGAETDTQYF
NA	TRBV2	TRBD2	TRBJ2-1	TGTGCCAGCAGTGTGCAAGTGGGGGGGTACAATGAGCAGTTCTTC	CASSVQVGGYNEQFF
NA	TRBV18	NA	TRBJ1-4	TGTGCCAGCTCACCATTTGGCAGGGACTTTGGTGAAAAACTGTTTTTT	CASSPFGRDFGEKLFF
many	TRBV9	TRBD1	TRBJ2-7	TGTGCCAGCAGCCCGGGGGACAGGCCTTACGCCGAGCAGTACTTC	CASSPGDRPYAEQYF
few	TRBV6-5	NA	TRBJ2-5	TGTGCCAGCAGTTTCGGGGCCCCCGGTGTTGGTGTGGAGACCCAGTACTTC	CASSFGAPGVGVETQYF
NA	TRBV4-3	NA	TRBJ2-5	TGCGCCAGCAGCCAAGATGTCTGGGGGACCCAGTACTTC	CASSQDVWGTQYF
few	TRBV6-1	NA	TRBJ1-2	TGTGCCAGCAGTGAAGGGGGGTATGGCTACACCTTC	CASSEGGYGYTF
many	TRBV29-1	NA	TRBJ1-2	TGCAGCGCAGGGAAGACAGCCAACTATGGCTACACCTTC	CSAGKTANYGYTF
few	TRBV15	NA	TRBJ2-7	TGTGCCACCAGCAGAGATCGTGGGGCTCCGGGCGAGCAGTACTTC	CATSRDRGAPGEQYF
many	TRBV12-3/TRBV12-4	NA	TRBJ1-4	TGTGCCAGCCGGGGTGAAAAACTGTTTTTT	CASRGEKLFF
NA	TRBV4-1	TRBD1	TRBJ1-4	TGCGCCAGCAGCCCCCGGCTCGGACAGGGGGCTGAAAAACTGTTTTTT	CASSPRLGQGAEKLFF
NA	TRBV7-9	NA	TRBJ1-6	TGTGCCAGCAGCTTAGCGGCAGGCGAGAATTCACCCCTCCACTTT	CASSLAAGENSPLHF
NA	TRBV7-9	TRBD1	TRBJ2-7	TGTGCCAGCGCCCTTATGACAGGGGGCCCCTACGAGCAGTACTTC	CASALMTGGPYEQYF
few	TRBV4-3	NA	TRBJ1-4	TGCGCCAGCAGCCAAGGCTCCGGGACGGACAATGAAAAACTGTTTTTT	CASSQGSGTDNEKLFF